This TCR beta chain emerged from a study of blood T cell repertoires in COVID-19. Study context: The United States, Italy and Spain supplied acute and convalescent COVID-19 samples.

Authors' processing steps: Researchers report that nucleated cell counts were estimated from reference gene primer amplification. TCRdb's table, derived via immunoSEQ multiplex PCR, lists solely in-frame clones and lacks some. V and J calls and clone size follow that table, whereas D and trimming were derived from the DNA. This table holds fewer than 300,000 clones, about four fifths found once. The V end lost 1 base, the J end lost 2 bases, and 8 bases lay between the germline ends. The V gene's germline CDR1 is LGHNA and CDR2 YNFKEQ. The CDR3 length is 14 residues. The chain couples TRBV4-2 to TRBJ1-2; the D is unclear. The clonotype comes from a woman in her forties or fifties who had recovered from COVID-19. The sample consisted of peripheral blood. In nucleotides, the CDR3 is TGTGCCAGCAGCCAAGCGGCAGGCAACTATGGCTACACCTTC. It encodes CASSQAAGNYGYTF.